The 30 T cell receptor beta chains reported below all come from one sample, sequenced in a study of blood T cell repertoires in COVID-19. Sequencing used immunoSEQ multiplex PCR; TCRdb keeps in-frame clones, though not all of them. Here the sample spans about 87,000 clones, more than 70% being singletons. The material sequenced was peripheral blood. The source of these receptors is a human donor in a cohort sampled during active COVID-19.

The rearrangement uses TRBV4-1 and TRBJ1-6; a possible D gene is TRBD1 (5 bases). V lost 0 bases and J 13 bases, leaving 16 bases between the germline ends. The CDR3 covers 15 residues. Germline lookup yields CDR1 MGHRA and CDR2 YSYEKL. The CDR3 reads CASSQELRGVPPLHF. CDR3 DNA sequence: TGCGCCAGCAGCCAAGAGCTCCGGGGGGTCCCCCCCCTCCACTTT.

A note on this clone: A much more abundant neighbour one base away suggests this may be a read error. V and J are TRBV7-9 and TRBJ1-4, with TRBD1 identical over 9 bases. There are 15 residues in the CDR3. Germline-derived CDR1 and CDR2 are SEHNR and FQNEAQ (reference sequence). CDR3 loop: CASSLPGQGNKKLFF. The CDR3 nucleotides are TGTGCCAGCAGCCTTCCGGGACAGGGTAATAAAAAACTGTTTTTT.

This chain joins TRBV15 and TRBJ2-6; 10 bases line up with TRBD1. V dropped 5 bases and J dropped 1; count of bases not matched to a gene: 11. This CDR3 has 19 amino acids. Germline CDR1 LNHNV, CDR2 YYDKDF (reference sequence). CDR3 sequence (DNA): TGTGCCACCAGCCCCACTGACAGGGGGCTGGTATCTGGGGCCAACGTCCTGACTTTC. It yields the protein CATSPTDRGLVSGANVLTF.

This chain connects TRBV28 to TRBJ2-5; TRBD2 agrees at 12 bases. Germline lookup yields CDR1 MDHEN and CDR2 SYDVKM. V lost 3 bases to trimming and J lost 1 base; unmatched junction nucleotides: 12. This CDR3 has 19 amino acids. CDR3 nucleotide sequence: TGTGCCAGCAGTTTCGCCGCGGGGAAGACTAGCGGGGGCCAAGAGACCCAGTACTTC. This sequence encodes CASSFAAGKTSGGQETQYF.

The chain recombines TRBV27 with TRBJ1-4; 7 bases are shared with TRBD1. The CDR3 sequence is 16 residues long. CDR1 MNHEY and CDR2 SMNVEV come from the germline V gene (reference sequence). J gave up 0 bases and V 4 bases, and 5 bases lay outside the gene matches. Here the CDR3 DNA reads TGTGCCAGCAGTTCGGGACAGCTTGCAACTAATGAAAAACTGTTTTTT. Amino acid sequence: CASSSGQLATNEKLFF.

This chain uses TRBV16 with TRBJ2-7; 12 bases map to TRBD1. The CDR3 totals 16 residues. Germline loops: CDR1 KGHSY, CDR2 FQNENV. Unmatched junction bases numbered 5, after V lost 0 bases and J lost 5 bases. CDR3 DNA sequence: TGTGCCAGCAGCCAATCTATGGGGACAGGGGGCCACGAGCAGTACTTC. Encoded protein: CASSQSMGTGGHEQYF.

The chain is built from TRBV7-2 and TRBJ2-7; possible D gene TRBD2, 6 bases. CDR1 SGHTA and CDR2 FQGNSA come from the germline V gene. The V end was cut by 4 bases, the J end by 7 bases, with 20 bases between. The CDR3 runs 15 residues. The CDR3 nucleotides read TGTGCCAGCAGCTCCGTTGGGCGGGGAAGTGGTGAGCAGTACTTC. This encodes CASSSVGRGSGEQYF.

The V and J genes are TRBV28 and TRBJ2-5; 7 nucleotides match TRBD1. Germline assignment: CDR1 MDHEN and CDR2 SYDVKM. The CDR3 has 13 residues. The V segment lost 6 bases and the J segment 3 bases; nucleotides outside the gene matches: 4. This CDR3 reads CASRQGREETQYF. The CDR3 nucleotides are TGTGCCAGCAGACAGGGGCGAGAAGAGACCCAGTACTTC.

CDR3 sequence reads: CASSEGSGGTDTQYF. The CDR3 nucleotides read TGTGCCAGCAGTGAGGGTAGCGGGGGCACAGATACGCAGTATTTT. The chain links TRBV28 to TRBJ2-3; 8 bases align to TRBD2. Germline CDR1 MDHEN, CDR2 SYDVKM. The CDR3 covers 15 residues. V gave up 5 bases and J gave up 1 base; unmatched junction bases: 5.

This rearrangement joins TRBV29-1 to TRBJ2-3; 7 bases agree with TRBD1. There are 12 residues in the CDR3. From germline, CDR1 is SQVTM and CDR2 ANQGSEA. V gave up 6 bases and J gave up 4 bases; unmatched junction bases: 4. The CDR3 spells CSVDRDADTQYF. The CDR3 DNA follows: TGCAGCGTCGACAGGGACGCAGATACGCAGTATTTT.

V usage is TRBV11-2 and J usage is TRBJ2-7; D is undetermined. This CDR3 comprises 15 residues. Germline V gene lookup returns CDR1 SGHAT and CDR2 FQNNGV. The germline V and J ends were trimmed by 5 bases and 3 bases, with 17 bases remaining between them. The CDR3 DNA follows: TGTGCCAGCAGCCTTTTCACAGACGGTTACTACGAGCAGTACTTC. Its protein is CASSLFTDGYYEQYF.

V and J are TRBV5-4 and TRBJ1-1; 8 nucleotides match TRBD1. Germline CDR1 and CDR2: SGHNT and YYREEE (reference sequence). The CDR3 contains 15 residues. The ends lost 4 bases at V and 3 bases at J; junction bases unmatched: 8. In DNA, the CDR3 is TGTGCCAGCAGCCACCCAGACAGGGGTTACACTGAAGCTTTCTTT. Translated: CASSHPDRGYTEAFF.

The rearrangement uses TRBV18 and TRBJ1-3; D ambiguous. This CDR3 is built from 13 residues. V lost 8 bases and J 4 bases, leaving 12 bases between the germline ends. CDR1 and CDR2 (germline): KGHSH, LQKENI. CDR3 protein: CASAPGEGNTIYF. DNA for the CDR3: TGTGCCAGCGCCCCGGGAGAAGGAAACACCATATATTTT.

The chain links TRBV19 to TRBJ1-6; D is uncertain. This CDR3 spans 13 amino acids. The germline V gene encodes CDR1 LNHDA and CDR2 SQIVND (reference sequence). V lost 9 bases to trimming and J lost 8 bases, with 14 bases between them. In nucleotides, the CDR3 is TGTGCCAGCGCCCCTCTTCAGGATTCACCCCTCCACTTT. Protein product: CASAPLQDSPLHF. The variable domain in full, with the rest retrieved from reference TRBV19 and TRBJ1-6, is DGGITQSPKYLFRKEGQNVTLSCEQNLNHDAMYWYRQDPGQGLRLIYYSQIVNDFQKGDIAEGYSVSREKKESFPLTVTSAQKNPTAFYLCASAPLQDSPLHFGNGTRLTVT.

The V and J genes are TRBV25-1 and TRBJ2-3, with 7 bases matching TRBD2. The CDR3 runs to 13 residues. CDR1 is MGHDK, CDR2 SYGVNS, per germline. Trimming took 8 bases from V and 2 from J; bases not matched to a gene: 4. CDR3 DNA: TGTGCCAGCCAGCGGGGACTCACAGATACGCAGTATTTT. Protein: CASQRGLTDTQYF.

V gene TRBV7-9 combines with J gene TRBJ2-1; 11 bases are shared with TRBD2. Germline CDR1 reads SEHNR; CDR2 reads FQNEAQ (reference sequence). CDR3 length: 16 residues. Trimming cost V 5 bases and J 5 bases; bases outside gene matches: 8. The CDR3: CASSPSLAGGDNEQFF. CDR3 DNA: TGTGCCAGCAGCCCCTCCCTAGCGGGGGGCGACAATGAGCAGTTCTTC.

The chain uses TRBV18 and TRBJ2-2, with D tentatively TRBD1 (6 bases). The germline CDR1 and CDR2 sequences are KGHSH and LQKENI. There are 16 residues in the CDR3. Between the trimmed V and J ends, which lost 3 bases and 2 bases, there was a span of 13 bases. The CDR3 protein is CASSPSGTPNTGELFF. Here the CDR3 DNA reads TGTGCCAGCTCACCCTCAGGGACACCTAACACCGGGGAGCTGTTTTTT.

The chain carries TRBV7-2 and TRBJ2-1, with D perhaps TRBD1 (6 bases). CDR1 and CDR2 (germline): SGHTA, FQGNSA. V dropped 4 bases and J dropped 9 bases, with 13 bases sitting between them. The CDR3 length is 13 residues. CDR3 protein: CASSSSKGGEQFF. The DNA for the CDR3 is TGTGCCAGCAGCTCTTCTAAAGGGGGTGAGCAGTTCTTC.

The chain carries TRBV6-5 and TRBJ2-7; tentative D call: TRBD2 (5 bases). V lost 2 bases and J 2 bases, leaving 10 bases between the germline ends. The CDR3 spans 14 residues. Germline V gives CDR1 MNHEY, CDR2 SVGAGI. The CDR3 DNA follows: TGTGCCAGCAGTTACCTCGGGGTCACCTACGAGCAGTACTTC. The encoded protein is CASSYLGVTYEQYF.

V is TRBV5-1 and J is TRBJ2-1, with 12 bases that match TRBD2. CDR1 is SGHRS and CDR2 is YFSETQ in the germline V gene. The CDR3 loop spans 17 amino acids. V shed 2 bases and J 6 bases; nucleotides not matched to a gene: 9. The CDR3 loop reads CASSFTSGGRRLNEQFF. The DNA for the CDR3 is TGCGCCAGCAGCTTCACTAGCGGGGGGAGGCGTCTCAATGAGCAGTTCTTC.

This chain joins TRBV28 and TRBJ2-7; TRBD2 aligns across 8 bases. Unmatched junction bases numbered 5, after V lost 4 bases and J lost 0 bases. This CDR3 is built from 15 residues. CDR1 MDHEN and CDR2 SYDVKM come from the germline V gene. The CDR3 region is CASSSLADASYEQYF. The CDR3 nucleotides read TGTGCCAGCAGTTCACTAGCGGACGCCTCCTACGAGCAGTACTTC.

This chain joins TRBV28 and TRBJ2-3; 7 bases agree with TRBD2. V lost 6 bases and J lost 0; bases outside the gene matches: 9. Germline CDR1 and CDR2: MDHEN and SYDVKM. The CDR3 loop spans 16 amino acids. This CDR3 is CASSSVRGVSTDTQYF. The CDR3, as DNA: TGTGCCAGCAGCTCCGTACGGGGGGTGAGCACAGATACGCAGTATTTT. Based on the CDR3 plus reference TRBV28 and TRBJ2-3, the full variable domain is DVKVTQSSRYLVKRTGEKVFLECVQDMDHENMFWYRQDPGLGLRLIYFSYDVKMKEKGDIPEGYSVSREKKERFSLILESASTNQTSMYLCASSSVRGVSTDTQYFGPGTRLTVL.

The chain links TRBV12-2 to TRBJ2-1; TRBD2, the table's D call, lacks a check against the DNA. TRBV12-2 is an annotated pseudogene. CDR3 length: 15 amino acids. The CDR3 sequence: CASRLPSGGANEQFF. The CDR3 coding sequence is TGTGCAAGTCGCCTCCCTAGCGGGGGGGCCAATGAGCAGTTCTTC.

This chain links TRBV5-1 with TRBJ2-7; possibly TRBD1 for D (6 bases). Looked up from germline, CDR1 is SGHRS and CDR2 is YFSETQ. The CDR3 extends over 14 amino acids. Trimming removed 0 bases from V and 5 bases from J, with 12 bases in between. The CDR3 region has the DNA TGCGCCAGCAGCTTGGGAGGGACACGAGACGAGCAGTACTTC. Protein product: CASSLGGTRDEQYF. The full variable domain, rest sourced from reference TRBV5-1 and TRBJ2-7, is KAGVTQTPRYLIKTRGQQVTLSCSPISGHRSVSWYQQTPGQGLQFLFEYFSETQRNKGNFPGRFSGRQFSNSRSEMNVSTLELGDSALYLCASSLGGTRDEQYFGPGTRLTVT.

The V and J genes are TRBV5-1 and TRBJ2-1; the D gene is possibly TRBD2 (6 bases). The CDR3 is 16 residues long. Trimming took 7 bases from V and 4 from J, leaving 21 bases between them. Per germline, CDR1 SGHRS and CDR2 YFSETQ. CDR3 in amino acids: CASGSLGIAEYNEQFF. CDR3 in DNA: TGCGCCAGCGGAAGCCTTGGGATAGCGGAGTACAATGAGCAGTTCTTC. Variable domain in full (rest from reference TRBV5-1 and TRBJ2-1): KAGVTQTPRYLIKTRGQQVTLSCSPISGHRSVSWYQQTPGQGLQFLFEYFSETQRNKGNFPGRFSGRQFSNSRSEMNVSTLELGDSALYLCASGSLGIAEYNEQFFGPGTRLTVL.

The chain joins TRBV28 to TRBJ1-1, with 8 bases lining up with TRBD1. The length of the CDR3 is 13 residues. V shed 6 bases, J shed 1 base, and the junction held 1 base outside the gene matches. Germline values: CDR1 MDHEN, CDR2 SYDVKM. The chain's CDR3 is CASRTGENTEAFF. For the CDR3, the DNA is TGTGCCAGCAGGACAGGGGAGAACACTGAAGCTTTCTTT.

The chain is built from TRBV7-2 and TRBJ1-1, with unresolved D. In germline, CDR1 is SGHTA, CDR2 FQGNSA. The V and J ends lost 5 bases and 7 bases respectively, with 20 bases between them. This CDR3 has 15 amino acids. The CDR3 sequence: CASSAALGFKFEAFF. CDR3 bases: TGTGCCAGCAGCGCAGCCCTGGGCTTCAAGTTTGAAGCTTTCTTT.

The rearrangement links TRBV29-1 to TRBJ2-3; TRBD1 aligns across 7 bases. Losses at the gene ends were 4 bases for V and 5 bases for J; bases not matched to a gene: 6. CDR1 is SQVTM and CDR2 is ANQGSEA in the germline V gene. This CDR3 is built from 13 residues. The CDR3 region has the DNA TGCAGCGTTGTACCGGCAGGGGGAGATACGCAGTATTTT. This gives the protein CSVVPAGGDTQYF.

This clone turned up a few times. V gene TRBV3-1 (or the pseudogene TRBV3-2) combines with J gene TRBJ2-7, with TRBD1 identical over 7 bases. The CDR3 is 13 residues long. The germline CDR1 and CDR2 sequences are LGHDT and YNNKEL (reference sequence). V was pared by 4 bases and J by 4 bases, with 4 bases of the junction left unmatched. CDR3 residues: CASSPRDRYEQYF. CDR3 nucleotides: TGTGCCAGCAGCCCCCGGGACAGATACGAGCAGTACTTC.

The chain carries TRBV11-3 and TRBJ2-1; 8 nucleotides line up with TRBD2. Trimming cost V 8 bases and J 7 bases; bases outside gene matches: 13. Germline values: CDR1 SGHNT, CDR2 YENEEA. The length of the CDR3 is 15 residues. CDR3 amino acids: CASSGGSGVRNEQFF. The CDR3 nucleotides read TGTGCCAGCTCCGGAGGTAGCGGGGTCCGAAATGAGCAGTTCTTC.